This TCR beta chain is drawn from a study of OX40 agonist ivuxolimab in advanced cancers. Study summary: At 0.01 to 10 mg/kg, ivuxolimab was administered intravenously to patients every 2 weeks. Checkpoint inhibitors had been given previously to under 50% of patients. General study findings and limits: Certain nonresponders additionally had low normalized T-cell clonal expansion. CD4+ and CD8+ blood T cells expanded clonally by week 6 at 0.1 to 3.0 mg/kg.

This clone was counted only a few times. What it recognizes is unknown. V was pared by 11 bases and J by 0 bases, with 16 bases between. The CDR3 length is 15 residues. Germline loops: CDR1 SNHLY, CDR2 FYNNEI. The data were produced by immunoSEQ multiplex PCR, yet TCRdb's version contains in-frame clones alone and is incomplete. The repertoire includes tens of thousands of clones, more than 85% of them detected once, and roughly an eighth sits in the top ten. The gene calls are TRBV2 and TRBJ2-2; tentative D call: TRBD2 (5 bases). The sequence was obtained from an adult with an advanced solid tumor such as melanoma, head and neck, liver or kidney cancer. Material: CD4+ or CD8+ T cells sorted from blood, obtained in a trial of the OX40 agonist ivuxolimab. The CDR3 sequence: CAGGFQGPNTGELFF. In DNA form, the CDR3 reads TGTGCCGGAGGTTTTCAAGGGCCGAACACCGGGGAGCTGTTTTTT.